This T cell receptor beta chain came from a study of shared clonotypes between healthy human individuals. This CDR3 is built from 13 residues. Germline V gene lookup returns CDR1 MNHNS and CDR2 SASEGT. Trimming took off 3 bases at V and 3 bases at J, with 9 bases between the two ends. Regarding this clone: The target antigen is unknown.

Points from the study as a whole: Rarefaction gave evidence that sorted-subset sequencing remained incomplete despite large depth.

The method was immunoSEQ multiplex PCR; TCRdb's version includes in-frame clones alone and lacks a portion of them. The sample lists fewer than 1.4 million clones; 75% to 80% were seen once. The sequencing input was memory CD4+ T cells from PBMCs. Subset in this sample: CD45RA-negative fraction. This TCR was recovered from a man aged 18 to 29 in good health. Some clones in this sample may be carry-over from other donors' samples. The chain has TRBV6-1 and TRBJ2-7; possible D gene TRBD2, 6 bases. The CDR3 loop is CASSEVGSYEQYF. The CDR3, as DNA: TGTGCCAGCAGTGAGGTCGGGAGCTACGAGCAGTACTTC.